These 19 T cell receptor beta chains were all obtained from the same sample, sequenced in a study of T cells in Graves' hyperthyroidism and ophthalmopathy. RNA transcripts provided the source from which TCR beta CDR3 regions were amplified. Using the HTBI primer set, a first-round RT-PCR was run on the TCR CDR3. One entry per CDR3 protein results from TCRdb running MiXCR on the multiplex PCR reads. The sample lists hundreds of thousands of distinct CDR3 sequences; around 13% were seen once. The sequenced material came from blood. Source of these receptors: a woman between 18 and 29 years old with Graves' hyperthyroidism.

This rearrangement joins TRBV7-9 to TRBJ1-1; no reliable D call. The V gene lost 7 bases and the J gene lost 4 bases, with 13 bases spanning the gap. CDR1 is SEHNR and CDR2 is FQNEAQ in the germline V gene (reference sequence). CDR3 length equals 13 residues. The CDR3 nucleotides read TGTGCCAGCACCCAGGTGAGGTCCACTGAAGCTTTCTTT. Its protein product is CASTQVRSTEAFF.

This clonotype was detected a few times. This chain uses TRBV24-1 with TRBJ2-1; D is unclear. The CDR3 spans 14 residues. CDR1 KGHDR and CDR2 SFDVKD come from the germline V gene. V lost 4 bases and J lost 0, with 6 bases in between. The CDR3 loop is CATSDQASYNEQFF. The DNA of the CDR3 is TGTGCCACCAGTGACCAGGCCTCCTACAATGAGCAGTTCTTC.

This clonotype occurred many times. The chain joins TRBV28 to TRBJ1-1; the match to TRBD1 covers 8 bases. V was pared by 8 bases and J by 3 bases, with 8 bases of the junction left unmatched. The CDR3 covers 14 residues. Germline CDR1 and CDR2: MDHEN and SYDVKM. The CDR3 here is CASGDRGGDTEAFF. CDR3 sequence (DNA): TGTGCCAGCGGAGACAGGGGAGGTGACACTGAAGCTTTCTTT. Together with reference TRBV28 and TRBJ1-1, the CDR3 gives the full variable domain: DVKVTQSSRYLVKRTGEKVFLECVQDMDHENMFWYRQDPGLGLRLIYFSYDVKMKEKGDIPEGYSVSREKKERFSLILESASTNQTSMYLCASGDRGGDTEAFFGQGTRLTVV.

This rearrangement joins TRBV7-2 to TRBJ1-6; weak D call: TRBD1 (6 bases). Deletions cut 3 bases from V and 7 bases from J, with 7 bases between. The CDR3 totals 13 residues. Looked up from germline, CDR1 is SGHTA and CDR2 is FQGNSA. CDR3 bases: TGTGCCAGCAGCTTCCAGGGGAATTCACCCCTCCACTTT. This sequence encodes CASSFQGNSPLHF.

The chain carries TRBV5-1 and TRBJ1-2; D not resolved. V was pared by 4 bases and J by 1 base, with 11 bases between. The V gene's germline CDR1 is SGHRS and CDR2 YFSETQ. This CDR3 spans 14 amino acids. CDR3 amino acids: CASSPHTNNYGYTF. CDR3 sequence (DNA): TGCGCCAGCAGCCCTCACACGAATAACTATGGCTACACCTTC.

V is TRBV20-1 and J is TRBJ2-5, with 8 bases identical to TRBD2. After removal of 0 bases from V and 2 bases from J, the junction contained 14 bases not matched to a gene. The CDR3 has 18 residues. Per germline, CDR1 DFQATT and CDR2 SNEGSKA (reference sequence). The CDR3 protein is CSARDLMNGRGQQETQYF. In nucleotides, the CDR3 is TGCAGTGCTAGAGATTTAATGAACGGGAGGGGTCAACAAGAGACCCAGTACTTC.

The gene calls are TRBV7-9 and TRBJ2-7, with 14 bases identical to TRBD2. The germline V gene has CDR1 SEHNR and CDR2 FQNEAQ (reference sequence). V shed 4 bases, J shed 6 bases, and the junction held 5 bases outside the gene matches. The CDR3 is made up of 15 amino acids. The CDR3 spells CASSSPGTSGSEQYF. The CDR3 DNA is TGTGCCAGCAGCTCGCCCGGGACTAGCGGGAGCGAGCAGTACTTC.

The chain joins TRBV18 to TRBJ2-1; D not resolved. The J call is doubtful: the DNA matches TRBJ2-7 better. The germline CDR1 and CDR2 sequences are KGHSH and LQKENI. The CDR3 has 16 residues. The CDR3 is CASSPQTGSGYNEQYF. Written as DNA, the CDR3 is TGTGCCAGCTCACCGCAAACGGGTTCTGGGTACAATGAGCAGTACTTC.

This clonotype was observed many times. The V call is TRBV12-3 or TRBV12-4, the J call TRBJ2-5; the D is unclear. V was clipped by 6 bases and J by 4 bases, with 12 bases between them. The CDR3 consists of 13 residues. The CDR3 DNA reads as TGTGCCAGCAGCCCCACGGGTGGAGAGACCCAGTACTTC. Amino acid sequence: CASSPTGGETQYF.

This clonotype was detected a few times. DNA of the CDR3: TGCAGTGCTAGAGGGACTAGCGGGAACCGATACAATGAGCAGTTCTTC. Translating it yields CSARGTSGNRYNEQFF. The chain carries TRBV20-1 and TRBJ2-1, with 12 bases lining up with TRBD2. The CDR3 has 16 residues. The germline gives CDR1 DFQATT, CDR2 SNEGSKA (reference sequence). Trimming took 1 base from V and 4 from J; bases not matched to a gene: 5.

The sample holds many counts of this clonotype. This chain connects TRBV18 to TRBJ2-3, with D hard to call. V lost 3 bases, J lost 2 bases, and 9 bases lay in between. Per the germline V gene, CDR1 is KGHSH and CDR2 is LQKENI. This CDR3 region has 14 residues. The DNA of the CDR3 is TGTGCCAGCTCACCTCTGGGTTACACAGATACGCAGTATTTT. It is translated as CASSPLGYTDTQYF.

This clonotype turned up a few times. The chain uses TRBV20-1 and TRBJ1-4, with a weak D call TRBD1 (5 bases). This CDR3 contains 15 residues. The V end lost 3 bases, the J end lost 1 base, and 12 bases lay between the germline ends. CDR1 and CDR2 from the germline V gene are DFQATT and SNEGSKA (reference sequence). The CDR3 nucleotides read TGCAGTGCTAGGGATTACCAGGGAACTAATGAAAAACTGTTTTTT. Its translation: CSARDYQGTNEKLFF.

The genes are TRBV6-9 and TRBJ2-7; D gene ambiguous. Germline lookup yields CDR1 MNHGY and CDR2 SVAAGI. V lost 5 bases to trimming and J lost 3 bases, with 14 bases between them. The CDR3 covers 14 residues. As DNA, the CDR3 is TGTGCCAGCAGTCACCGACGTGCCGACTACGAGCAGTACTTC. This sequence encodes CASSHRRADYEQYF.

A few counts support this clonotype. The V and J genes are TRBV12-3 or TRBV12-4 and TRBJ2-3; D may match TRBD1 or TRBD2 (5 bases each). The V end was cut by 2 bases, the J end by 3 bases, with 15 bases between. The CDR3 has 16 amino acids. CDR3 loop: CASSLLGESVTDTQYF. The CDR3 DNA is TGTGCCAGCAGTTTATTAGGGGAGTCAGTAACAGATACGCAGTATTTT.

This clonotype was detected many times. V is TRBV11-2 and J is TRBJ2-1; the match to TRBD2 covers 9 bases. CDR3 length: 15 residues. Germline CDR1 is SGHAT and CDR2 is FQNNGV. V was pared by 5 bases and J by 1 base, with 3 bases of the junction left unmatched. This CDR3 reads CASSGLARSYNEQFF. The CDR3 nucleotides read TGTGCCAGCAGCGGACTAGCGAGGTCCTACAATGAGCAGTTCTTC.

There are many counts of this clonotype. J is TRBJ2-1 and V is TRBV30; perhaps TRBD1 as D (6 bases). CDR3 length: 14 amino acids. Germline CDR1 GTSNPN, CDR2 SVGIG (reference sequence). V was shortened by 7 bases and J by 0 bases, with 13 bases between the two germline ends. In DNA form, the CDR3 reads TGTGCCTCGCTACCGGACAGCTCCTACAATGAGCAGTTCTTC. Its translation is CASLPDSSYNEQFF.

The V gene is TRBV20-1, the J gene TRBJ2-5; 8 bases map to TRBD2. The V segment lost 4 bases and the J segment 1 base; nucleotides outside the gene matches: 8. This CDR3 is 15 amino acids long. Germline CDR1 DFQATT, CDR2 SNEGSKA (reference sequence). The chain's CDR3 is CSATGTGGAQETQYF. The CDR3 bases are TGCAGTGCTACGGGCACGGGGGGGGCCCAAGAGACCCAGTACTTC.

CDR3 nucleotide sequence: TGCAGTGCTAGAGATAAGCGTGGGAGGGCCCGAGATACGCAGTATTTT. Translation: CSARDKRGRARDTQYF. The chain has TRBV20-1 and TRBJ2-3, with TRBD2 identical over 7 bases. V was clipped by 0 bases and J by 5 bases; unmatched bases: 11. Germline CDR1 reads DFQATT; CDR2 reads SNEGSKA (reference sequence). This CDR3 spans 16 amino acids.

J is TRBJ1-2 and V is TRBV30; tentatively, D is TRBD1 (5 bases). Germline CDR1 and CDR2: GTSNPN and SVGIG (reference sequence). V was cut by 3 bases and J by 6 bases, with 14 bases left in between. The CDR3 contains 13 residues. CDR3 nucleotides: TGTGCCTGGAGAGCCCCGGGGACTGATGGCTACACCTTC. Amino acid sequence: CAWRAPGTDGYTF.